The text below deals with one T cell receptor (beta chain). The data are from a study of blood T cell repertoires in COVID-19. TCRdb's copy holds only in-frame clones and misses some; the assay was immunoSEQ multiplex PCR. The sample includes 15,000 to 18,000 clones, about 88% seen only once; the top ten take around half. This TCR derives from a man in his 60s with acute or convalescent COVID-19. Sample: peripheral blood.

The CDR3 spells CASSQNPSSGNTIYF. CDR3 coding DNA: TGTGCCAGCAGCCAAAACCCCAGCTCTGGAAACACCATATATTTT. The chain employs TRBV3-1 (or the pseudogene TRBV3-2) and TRBJ1-3; D ambiguous. V was shortened by 2 bases and J by 0 bases, with 8 bases between the two germline ends. The CDR3 runs to 15 residues. CDR1 and CDR2 (germline): LGHDT, YNNKEL (reference sequence).